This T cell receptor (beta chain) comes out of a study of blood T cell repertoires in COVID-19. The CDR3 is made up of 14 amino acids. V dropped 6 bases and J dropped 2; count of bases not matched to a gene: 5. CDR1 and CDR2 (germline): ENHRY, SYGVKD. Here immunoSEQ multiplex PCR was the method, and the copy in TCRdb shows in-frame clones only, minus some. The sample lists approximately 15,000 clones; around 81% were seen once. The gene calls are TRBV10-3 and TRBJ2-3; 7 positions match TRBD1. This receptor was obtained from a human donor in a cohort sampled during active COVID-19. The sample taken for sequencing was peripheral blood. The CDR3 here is CAISPGQYTDTQYF. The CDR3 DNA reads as TGTGCCATCAGCCCGGGACAGTACACAGATACGCAGTATTTT.